The T cell receptor (beta chain) described here comes from a study of T cells in Graves' hyperthyroidism and ophthalmopathy. Progressors' blood was drawn at hyperthyroidism diagnosis, before ophthalmopathy symptoms. What was amplified from RNA transcripts were TCR beta CDR3 regions. RT-PCR in the first round (using the HTBI primer set) targeted the TCR CDR3. TCRdb reanalysed the multiplex PCR reads using MiXCR and keeps one entry per CDR3 protein. Here the sample spans more than 250,000 distinct CDR3 sequences, about 16% being singletons. Sequenced sample: blood. This receptor was taken from a woman in her forties or fifties with Graves' hyperthyroidism that later progressed to Graves' ophthalmopathy.

The CDR3 DNA follows: TGTGCCAGTAGTCGGGACAGGGGGAGTGGTGGCTACACCTTC. It translates to CASSRDRGSGGYTF. The chain carries TRBV19 and TRBJ1-2; 11 bases are a match to TRBD1. The CDR3 totals 14 residues. Germline trimming cut 5 bases from V and 7 bases from J; bases unmatched to any gene: 6. In germline, CDR1 is LNHDA, CDR2 SQIVND (reference sequence).